This record concerns one TCR beta chain sequence. In its sample, this clonotype was seen many times. Its antigen is currently not known. Base qualities are not provided; no much larger clone lies one nucleotide away. For repertoire sequencing, TCR beta CDR3 regions were amplified from RNA transcripts. A first-round RT-PCR used HTBI primers with the Qiagen OneStep RT-PCR kit, followed by a second-round multiplex PCR, size selection and purification. The libraries underwent paired-end sequencing with 100 bp reads on an Illumina HiSeq2000. Regarding the original processing steps: SOAPnuke was used for read processing, and reads with adapters, uncalled bases, a mean Phred below 15, or no exact constant-primer or identifier match were discarded. COPE v1.2.5 was used to merge the high-quality paired reads. Each unique nucleotide sequence was defined as a clonotype, and clonotypes were aligned to IMGT TRB V, D and J references with MiTCR v1.1. The analysis was limited to V-J combinations with a frequency above 0.0001, which together covered 99.2% of repertoires. For each V-J combination, a TCR clonal expansion and chaos score was defined as F50 clonal expansion divided by the chaos observed in the TCRdist matrix. Welch's t-statistics and random forest were used to narrow the features down to 10 to 15 V-J combinations, which were then fed into a naive Bayes classifier. Thyroid-blood repertoire similarity was quantified with the Morisita-Horn index. TCRdb cleaned the public reads at Q25 with fastp, built clones with MiXCR and kept in-frame beta chains. Rows are combined by CDR3 protein, so each entry shows the most common genes and DNA. TCRdb's processing, not the study's, gives the V and J calls here. This sample gives around 470,000 distinct CDR3 sequences in total; roughly 14% of them show up just once. 9.8% of the sample comes from the top ten.

The ophthalmopathy patients had moderately to severely active disease, with a Clinical Activity Score of 3 or higher, a NOSPECS grade of 4 or higher, and a disease duration of less than 3 months. Patients with other autoimmune diseases, uncontrolled infections, pregnancy or lactation were excluded from the study. Diagnosis was based on clinical symptoms, serum thyroxine, TRAb, thyroid ultrasound and orbital computed tomography. Ficoll-Paque density gradient centrifugation was used to isolate PBMCs from around 10 ml of fresh peripheral blood. Trizol reagent was used to extract the total RNA, and its quality was then checked on an Agilent 2100 Bioanalyzer. The source of the sample is a study of Graves' ophthalmopathy and Graves' hyperthyroidism (dated by TCRdb to 2016 to 2019). Concerning the study at large: Peripheral blood samples were taken at the time of initial diagnosis, before any treatment was given. After sampling, hyperthyroidism patients received methimazole starting at 30 mg daily, and ophthalmopathy patients received high-dose intravenous methylprednisolone. The study used signatures of the TCR beta repertoire to tell Graves' ophthalmopathy apart from Graves' hyperthyroidism and to predict which patients would progress to ophthalmopathy. The roughly 91 discovery patients were randomly divided into training and test sets at a 7:3 ratio. An independent validation cohort was composed of some 19 hyperthyroidism patients and some 16 patients who later progressed from hyperthyroidism to ophthalmopathy. In about 6 hyperthyroidism patients, T-cell repertoires of thyroid tissue and blood were compared. To explore V-J signatures that distinguish ophthalmopathy from hyperthyroidism, a discovery set of under 110 patients was enrolled, made up of roughly 41 with ophthalmopathy and 57 with stable hyperthyroidism. In total, some 130 blood samples were TCR-sequenced: under 45 ophthalmopathy, around 75 hyperthyroidism and some 17 hyperthyroidism-to-ophthalmopathy patients. Overall results and qualifications from the work: In validation, the model predicted ophthalmopathy progression with less than 71% sensitivity and 72.22% specificity; some 13 predicted patients were CT-confirmed with GO in a median of roughly 6.8 months. In cross-validation, the 13-signature model distinguished ophthalmopathy from stable hyperthyroidism with nearly 90% sensitivity and about 81% specificity, while in the test set the corresponding values were approximately 79% and 70%. Most of the expanded thyroid clonotypes with a frequency above 0.001 were also detected in blood, and it was suggested that the thyroid immune response may be reflected by blood repertoires. No statistical method was used to set the sample size in advance, and the investigators knew which group each participant was assigned to.

The V end loses 4 bases and the J end loses 3 bases, and a stretch of 7 bases separates them. The CDR3, from cysteine to phenylalanine, totals 13 residues. The entry retains the CDR3 DNA only, 39 bases that are in frame from base 1. This TCR came from a woman between 25 and 40 years old with Graves' ophthalmopathy. Donor details come from another sample of the same person, matched by shared clones. The V gene is TRBV12-3 or TRBV12-4 and the J gene is TRBJ1-3, with the D gene too uncertain to name. Material for sequencing was blood. Here the CDR3 is given as CASSWVGGNTIYF. DNA sequence: TGTGCCAGCAGTTGGGTGGGTGGAAACACCATATATTTT.